Presented here are 11 T cell receptor beta chains from one specimen sequenced in a study of blood T cells in healthy people across ages. A J-beta primer mix and a sample-barcoded 5' primer were used in a second PCR of about 7 to 11 cycles. TCRdb analysed the 5' RACE reads with MiXCR anew, one entry per CDR3 protein. This repertoire shows 1.5 million to 2 million distinct CDR3 sequences, more than 35% found once; its top ten account for roughly 24%. Sequenced: blood. Receptor source: a human donor in good health.

The chain links TRBV29-1 to TRBJ2-4, with 8 bases matching TRBD1. From germline, CDR1 is SQVTM and CDR2 ANQGSEA. The CDR3 is made up of 12 amino acids. Trimming took 7 bases from V and 13 from J; bases not matched to a gene: 12. The CDR3 sequence is CSGGQGYNEQYF. CDR3 sequence (DNA): TGCAGCGGCGGACAGGGCTACAATGAGCAGTACTTC.

This chain links TRBV5-1 with TRBJ2-5; TRBD1 or TRBD2 may be the D gene (6 bases each). Near its end, the DNA agrees better with TRBJ2-7, so the J call may be wrong. From germline, CDR1 is SGHRS and CDR2 YFSETQ. This CDR3 has 16 amino acids. As DNA, the CDR3 is TGCGCCAGCAGCTTGTCCTCCTACGGGGGCGGTTACGAGCAGTACTTC. It is translated as CASSLSSYGGGYEQYF.

This chain uses TRBV5-6 with TRBJ2-2; 9 nucleotides line up with TRBD2. V shed 3 bases, J shed 7 bases, and the junction held 4 bases outside the gene matches. This CDR3 contains 14 residues. The V gene's germline CDR1 is SGHDT and CDR2 YYEEEE. CDR3: CASSWGLASGELFF. The DNA of the CDR3 is TGTGCCAGCAGCTGGGGACTAGCAAGCGGGGAGCTGTTTTTT.

The chain joins TRBV10-3 to TRBJ2-1; D call uncertain. Germline V gene data show CDR1 as ENHRY and CDR2 as SYGVKD. The CDR3 is 15 residues long. V gave up 0 bases and J gave up 5 bases, with 11 bases separating them. CDR3: CAISESVTRDNEQFF. The CDR3 DNA follows: TGTGCCATCAGTGAGTCGGTCACCCGGGACAATGAGCAGTTCTTC.

The rearrangement links TRBV6-2 or TRBV6-3 to TRBJ1-2; D is possibly TRBD1 (5 bases). The CDR3 totals 17 residues. CDR1 and CDR2 from the germline V gene are MNHEY and SVGEGT. Trimming cost V 6 bases and J 2 bases, with 22 bases left between them. CDR3 sequence (DNA): TGTGCCAGCAGCTCGGGACGGAAGACCCTTCGAAACTATGGCTACACCTTC. Residues: CASSSGRKTLRNYGYTF.

The chain uses TRBV12-3 or TRBV12-4 and TRBJ2-7; TRBD1 might be the D (6 bases). This CDR3 spans 14 amino acids. Trimming stripped 8 bases from V and 2 bases from J, with 16 bases between. This CDR3 is CASSITGTPYEQYF. The DNA for the CDR3 is TGTGCCAGCTCAATTACCGGGACACCCTACGAGCAGTACTTC.

This chain links TRBV14 with TRBJ1-1; D possibly corresponds to TRBD1 (5 bases). Germline V gene sequence: CDR1 SGHDN, CDR2 FVKESK. The CDR3 length is 14 residues. V was pared by 4 bases and J by 4 bases, with 13 bases between. DNA for the CDR3: TGTGCCAGCAGCCCTTGGTCCAGGGTCACTGAAGCTTTCTTT. It encodes CASSPWSRVTEAFF. The complete variable domain, with remaining parts taken from reference TRBV14 and TRBJ1-1, reads EAGVTQFPSHSVIEKGQTVTLRCDPISGHDNLYWYRRVMGKEIKFLLHFVKESKQDESGMPNNRFLAERTGGTYSTLKVQPAELEDSGVYFCASSPWSRVTEAFFGQGTRLTVV.

This clonotype has a handful of counts. This rearrangement joins TRBV4-1 to TRBJ2-1; weak D call: TRBD1 (5 bases). Germline CDR1 and CDR2: MGHRA and YSYEKL. Trimming stripped 5 bases from V and 4 bases from J, with 15 bases between. The CDR3 loop spans 15 amino acids. CDR3 coding DNA: TGCGCCAGCAGCGGACAACTGGGCCAGTACAATGAGCAGTTCTTC. Amino acids: CASSGQLGQYNEQFF.

This clonotype has only a few counts. V and J are TRBV28 and TRBJ2-5, with D uncertain. The CDR3 contains 12 residues. The V end lost 8 bases, the J end lost 5 bases, and 12 bases lay between the germline ends. The germline CDR1 and CDR2 sequences are MDHEN and SYDVKM. The CDR3 bases are TGTGCCAGCGAAAAAAGTGCGGAGACCCAGTACTTC. Protein: CASEKSAETQYF.

The chain links TRBV5-1 to TRBJ1-2; the D is unclear. Germline V gene lookup returns CDR1 SGHRS and CDR2 YFSETQ. This CDR3 contains 14 residues. V dropped 5 bases and J dropped 2 bases, with 13 bases sitting between them. The CDR3 sequence is CASRIGQRNYGYTF. The CDR3, as DNA: TGCGCCAGCAGGATTGGGCAAAGAAACTATGGCTACACCTTC. The full variable domain, rest sourced from reference TRBV5-1 and TRBJ1-2, is KAGVTQTPRYLIKTRGQQVTLSCSPISGHRSVSWYQQTPGQGLQFLFEYFSETQRNKGNFPGRFSGRQFSNSRSEMNVSTLELGDSALYLCASRIGQRNYGYTFGSGTRLTVV.

This clonotype was picked up a small number of times. CDR3 nucleotide sequence: TGTGCCAGCAGCCAAGCCTGGGGTAGACAAAAAAACATTCAGTACTTC. This codes for CASSQAWGRQKNIQYF. The gene calls are TRBV3-1 and TRBJ2-4; D unresolved. CDR1 and CDR2 from the germline V gene are LGHDT and YNNKEL (reference sequence). The germline V and J ends were trimmed by 1 base and 4 bases, with 14 bases remaining between them. The CDR3 runs 16 residues.